This T cell receptor (beta chain) was sequenced for a study of T cells in tumors after PD-1 blockade. Overall study findings and caveats: Some novel exhausted tumor clones appeared in pre-treatment blood, suggesting peripheral recruitment.

This CDR3 spans 16 amino acids. V trimming: 0 bases; J trimming: 2 bases; junction bases outside the gene matches: 5. The V gene's germline CDR1 is LGHNA and CDR2 YNFKEQ. Genomic DNA template from tumor biopsies or peripheral blood, about 600 ng to 6,004 ng input. The table came from immunoSEQ multiplex PCR; TCRdb's copy has only in-frame clones and leaves some out. In the table there are about 33,000 clones, roughly 78% of which are singletons. Note on this clone: The antigen remains undetermined.

The V and J genes are TRBV4-2 and TRBJ2-5; 8 bases are shared with TRBD1. The TCR sequence derives from a human donor with basal cell carcinoma. Sample: PBMCs, taken before anti-PD-1 treatment. The DNA for the CDR3 is TGTGCCAGCAGCCAAGATTCGGACAGGGCACAAGAGACCCAGTACTTC. Translating gives CASSQDSDRAQETQYF.